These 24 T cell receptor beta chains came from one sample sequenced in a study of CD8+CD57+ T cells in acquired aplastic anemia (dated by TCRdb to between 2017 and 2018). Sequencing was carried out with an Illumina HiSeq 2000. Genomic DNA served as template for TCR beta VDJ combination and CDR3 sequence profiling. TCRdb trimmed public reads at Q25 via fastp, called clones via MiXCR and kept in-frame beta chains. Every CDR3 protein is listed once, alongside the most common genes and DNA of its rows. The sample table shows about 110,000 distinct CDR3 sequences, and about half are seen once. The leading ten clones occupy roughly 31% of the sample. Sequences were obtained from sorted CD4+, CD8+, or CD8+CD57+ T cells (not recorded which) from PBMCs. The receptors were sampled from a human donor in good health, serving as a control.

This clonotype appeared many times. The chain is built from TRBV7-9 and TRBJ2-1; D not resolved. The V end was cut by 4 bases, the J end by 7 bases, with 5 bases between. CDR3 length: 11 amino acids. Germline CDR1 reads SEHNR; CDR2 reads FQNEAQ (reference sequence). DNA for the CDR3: TGTGCCAGCAGCTCCAGTAATGAGCAGTTCTTC. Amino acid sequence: CASSSSNEQFF.

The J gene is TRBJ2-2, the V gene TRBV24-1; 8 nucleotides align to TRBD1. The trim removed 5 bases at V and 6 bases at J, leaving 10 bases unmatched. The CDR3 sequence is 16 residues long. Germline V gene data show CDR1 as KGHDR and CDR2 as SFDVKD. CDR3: CATSATGQGIAGELFF. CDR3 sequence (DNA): TGTGCCACCAGTGCCACCGGACAGGGAATCGCCGGGGAGCTGTTTTTT.

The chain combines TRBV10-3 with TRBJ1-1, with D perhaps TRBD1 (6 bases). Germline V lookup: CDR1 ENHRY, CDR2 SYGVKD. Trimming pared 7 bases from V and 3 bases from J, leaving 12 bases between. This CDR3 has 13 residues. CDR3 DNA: TGTGCCATCACCCAGGGGTCTTACACTGAAGCTTTCTTT. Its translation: CAITQGSYTEAFF.

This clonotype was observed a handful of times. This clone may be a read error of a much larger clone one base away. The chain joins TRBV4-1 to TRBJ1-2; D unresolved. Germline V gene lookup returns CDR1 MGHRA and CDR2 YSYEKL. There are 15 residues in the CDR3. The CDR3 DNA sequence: TGCGCCCGCAGCCAAGATGTCGGACGGTCTCGGGGCTACACCTTC. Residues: CARSQDVGRSRGYTF.

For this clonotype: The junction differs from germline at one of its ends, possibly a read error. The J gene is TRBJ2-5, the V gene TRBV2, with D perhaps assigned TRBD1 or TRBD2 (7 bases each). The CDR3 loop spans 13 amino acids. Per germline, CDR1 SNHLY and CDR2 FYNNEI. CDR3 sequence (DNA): TGTGCCAGCAGTCCGACAGGGCGGGAGACCCGGTACTTC. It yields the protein CASSPTGRETRYF. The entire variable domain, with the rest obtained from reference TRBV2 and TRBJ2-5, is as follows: EPEVTQTPSHQVTQMGQEVILRCVPISNHLYFYWYRQILGQKVEFLVSFYNNEISEKSEIFDDQFSVERPDGSNFTLKIRSTKLEDSAMYFCASSPTGRETRYFGPGTRLLVL.

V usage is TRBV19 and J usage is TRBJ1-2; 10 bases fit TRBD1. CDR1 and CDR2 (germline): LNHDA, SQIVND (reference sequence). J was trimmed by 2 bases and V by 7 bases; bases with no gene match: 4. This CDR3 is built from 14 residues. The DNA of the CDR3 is TGTGCCAGTATGGGGACAGGGGACAACTATGGCTACACCTTC. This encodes CASMGTGDNYGYTF.

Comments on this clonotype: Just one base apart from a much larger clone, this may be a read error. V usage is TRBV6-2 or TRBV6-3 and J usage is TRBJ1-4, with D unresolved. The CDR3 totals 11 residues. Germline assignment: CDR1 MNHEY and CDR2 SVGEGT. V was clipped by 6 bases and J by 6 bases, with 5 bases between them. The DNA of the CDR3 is TGTGCCAGCAGGGACTATGAAAAACTGTTTTTT. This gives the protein CASRDYEKLFF.

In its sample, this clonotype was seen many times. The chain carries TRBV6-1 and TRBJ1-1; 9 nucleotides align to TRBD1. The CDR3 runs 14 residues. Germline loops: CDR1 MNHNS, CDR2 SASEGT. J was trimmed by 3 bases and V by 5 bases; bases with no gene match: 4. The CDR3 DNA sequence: TGTGCCAGCAGTATCCGGGACAGGGACACTGAAGCTTTCTTT. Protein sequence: CASSIRDRDTEAFF.

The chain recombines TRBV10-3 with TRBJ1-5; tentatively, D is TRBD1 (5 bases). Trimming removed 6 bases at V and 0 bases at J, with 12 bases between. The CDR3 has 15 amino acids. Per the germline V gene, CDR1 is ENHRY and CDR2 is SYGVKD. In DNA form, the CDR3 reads TGTGCCATCAGCCGGGGCAGGGATAGCAATCAGCCCCAGCATTTT. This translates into CAISRGRDSNQPQHF.

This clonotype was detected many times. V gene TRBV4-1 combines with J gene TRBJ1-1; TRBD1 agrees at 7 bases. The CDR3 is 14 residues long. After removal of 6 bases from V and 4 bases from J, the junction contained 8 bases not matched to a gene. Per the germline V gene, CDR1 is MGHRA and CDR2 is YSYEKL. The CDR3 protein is CASRYVRGGTEAFF. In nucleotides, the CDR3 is TGCGCCAGCAGGTACGTCAGGGGGGGCACTGAAGCTTTCTTT.

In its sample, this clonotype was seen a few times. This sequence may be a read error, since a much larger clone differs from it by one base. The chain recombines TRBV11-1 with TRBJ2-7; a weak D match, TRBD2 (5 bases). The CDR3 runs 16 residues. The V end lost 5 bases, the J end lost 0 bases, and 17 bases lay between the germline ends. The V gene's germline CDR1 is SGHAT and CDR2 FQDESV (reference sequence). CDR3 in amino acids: CASSAIYGESSYEQYF. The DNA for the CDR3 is TGTGCCAGCAGCGCAATCTACGGGGAGAGCTCCTACGAGCAGTACTTC. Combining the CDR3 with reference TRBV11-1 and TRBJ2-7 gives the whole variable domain EAEVAQSPRYKITEKSQAVAFWCDPISGHATLYWYRQILGQGPELLVQFQDESVVDDSQLPKDRFSAERLKGVDSTLKIQPAELGDSAMYLCASSAIYGESSYEQYFGPGTRLTVT.

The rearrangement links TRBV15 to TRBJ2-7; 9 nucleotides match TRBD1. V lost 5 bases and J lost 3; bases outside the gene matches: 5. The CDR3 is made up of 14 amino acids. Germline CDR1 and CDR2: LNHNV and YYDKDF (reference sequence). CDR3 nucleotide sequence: TGTGCCACCAGCCATAGGACAGGGGACTACGAGCAGTACTTC. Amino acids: CATSHRTGDYEQYF. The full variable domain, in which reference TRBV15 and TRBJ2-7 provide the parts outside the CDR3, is DAMVIQNPRYQVTQFGKPVTLSCSQTLNHNVMYWYQQKSSQAPKLLFHYYDKDFNNEADTPDNFQSRRPNTSFCFLDIRSPGLGDTAMYLCATSHRTGDYEQYFGPGTRLTVT.

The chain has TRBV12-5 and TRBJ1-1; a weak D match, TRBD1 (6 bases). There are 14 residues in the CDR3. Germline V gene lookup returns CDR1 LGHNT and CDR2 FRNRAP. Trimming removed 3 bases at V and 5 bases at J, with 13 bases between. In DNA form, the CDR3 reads TGTGCTAGTGGTTTTGGTGGCAGGGGAACTGAAGCTTTCTTT. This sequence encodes CASGFGGRGTEAFF.

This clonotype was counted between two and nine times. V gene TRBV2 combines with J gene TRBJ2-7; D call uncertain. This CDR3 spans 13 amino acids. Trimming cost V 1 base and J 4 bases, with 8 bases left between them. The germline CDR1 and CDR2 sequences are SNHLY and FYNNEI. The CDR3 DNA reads TGTGCCAGCAGTGAAGTTCAGTCGTACGAGCAGTACTTC. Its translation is CASSEVQSYEQYF.

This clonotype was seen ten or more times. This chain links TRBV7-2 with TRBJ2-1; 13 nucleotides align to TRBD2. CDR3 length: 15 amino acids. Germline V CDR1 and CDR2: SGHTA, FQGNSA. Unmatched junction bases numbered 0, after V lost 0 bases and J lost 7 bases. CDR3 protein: CASSLALAGGNEQFF. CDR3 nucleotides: TGTGCCAGCAGCTTAGCACTAGCGGGGGGGAATGAGCAGTTCTTC.

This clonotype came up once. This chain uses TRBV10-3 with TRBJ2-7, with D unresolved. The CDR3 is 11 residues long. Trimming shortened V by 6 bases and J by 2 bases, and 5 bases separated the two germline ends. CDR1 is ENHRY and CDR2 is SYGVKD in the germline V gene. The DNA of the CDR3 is TGTGCCATCAGGGGAACCTACGAGCAGTACTTC. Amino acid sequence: CAIRGTYEQYF.

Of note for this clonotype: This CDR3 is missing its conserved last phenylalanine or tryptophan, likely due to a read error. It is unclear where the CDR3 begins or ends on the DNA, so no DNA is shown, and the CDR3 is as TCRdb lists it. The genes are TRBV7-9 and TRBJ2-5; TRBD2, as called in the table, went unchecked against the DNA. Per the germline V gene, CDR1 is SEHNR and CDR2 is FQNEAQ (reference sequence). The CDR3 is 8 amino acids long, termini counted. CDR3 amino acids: CASSPRTS.

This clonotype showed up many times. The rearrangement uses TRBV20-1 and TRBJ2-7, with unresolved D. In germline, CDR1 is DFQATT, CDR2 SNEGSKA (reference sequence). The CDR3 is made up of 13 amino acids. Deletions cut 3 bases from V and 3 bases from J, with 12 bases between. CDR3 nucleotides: TGCAGTGCTAGCGAGGCATCTTACTACGAGCAGTACTTC. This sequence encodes CSASEASYYEQYF.

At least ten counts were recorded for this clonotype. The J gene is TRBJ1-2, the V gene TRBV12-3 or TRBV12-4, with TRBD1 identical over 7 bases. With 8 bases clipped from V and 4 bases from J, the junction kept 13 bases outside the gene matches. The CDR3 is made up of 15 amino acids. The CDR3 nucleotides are TGTGCCAGCTCCCAAGGGGCAGGGGGTTTCTATGGCTACACCTTC. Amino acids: CASSQGAGGFYGYTF.

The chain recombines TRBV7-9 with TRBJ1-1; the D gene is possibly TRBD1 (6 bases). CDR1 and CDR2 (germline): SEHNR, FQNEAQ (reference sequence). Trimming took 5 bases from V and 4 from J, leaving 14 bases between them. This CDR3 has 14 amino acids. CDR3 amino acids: CASSQVTGPTEAFF. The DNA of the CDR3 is TGTGCCAGCAGCCAGGTCACAGGGCCCACTGAAGCTTTCTTT.

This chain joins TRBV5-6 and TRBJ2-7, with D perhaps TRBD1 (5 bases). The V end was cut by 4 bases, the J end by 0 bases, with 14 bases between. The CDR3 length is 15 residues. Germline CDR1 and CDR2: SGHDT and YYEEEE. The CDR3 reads CASSQLDIVSYEQYF. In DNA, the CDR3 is TGTGCCAGCAGCCAGTTGGACATTGTCTCCTACGAGCAGTACTTC.

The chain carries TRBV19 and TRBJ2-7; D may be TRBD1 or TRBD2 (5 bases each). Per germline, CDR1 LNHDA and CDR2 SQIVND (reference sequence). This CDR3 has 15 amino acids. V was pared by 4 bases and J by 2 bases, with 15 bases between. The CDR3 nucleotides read TGTGCCAGTAGTACACCGAAAGGGACGACCTACGAGCAGTACTTC. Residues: CASSTPKGTTYEQYF.

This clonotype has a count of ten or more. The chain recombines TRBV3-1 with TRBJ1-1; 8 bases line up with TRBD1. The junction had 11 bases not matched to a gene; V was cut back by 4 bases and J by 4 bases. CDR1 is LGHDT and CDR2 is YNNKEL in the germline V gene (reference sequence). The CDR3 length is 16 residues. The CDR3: CASSPLPDRGGTEAFF. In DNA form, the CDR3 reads TGTGCCAGCAGCCCCCTACCCGACAGGGGAGGCACTGAAGCTTTCTTT.

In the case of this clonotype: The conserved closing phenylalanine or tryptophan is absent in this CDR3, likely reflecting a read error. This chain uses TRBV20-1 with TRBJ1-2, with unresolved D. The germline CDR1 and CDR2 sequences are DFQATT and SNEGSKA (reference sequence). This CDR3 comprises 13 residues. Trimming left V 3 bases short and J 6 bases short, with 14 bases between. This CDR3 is CSASGANFDGYTL. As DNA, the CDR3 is TGCAGTGCTAGTGGTGCGAATTTTGATGGCTACACCCTC.